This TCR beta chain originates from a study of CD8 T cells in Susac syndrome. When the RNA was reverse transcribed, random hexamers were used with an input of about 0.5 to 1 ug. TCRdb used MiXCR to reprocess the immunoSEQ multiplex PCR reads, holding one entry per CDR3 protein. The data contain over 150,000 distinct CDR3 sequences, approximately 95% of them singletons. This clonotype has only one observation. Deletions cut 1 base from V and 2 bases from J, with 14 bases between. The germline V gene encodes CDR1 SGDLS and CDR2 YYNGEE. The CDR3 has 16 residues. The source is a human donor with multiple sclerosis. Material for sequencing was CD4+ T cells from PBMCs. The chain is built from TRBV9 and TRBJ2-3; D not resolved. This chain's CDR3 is CASSVSARAITDTQYF. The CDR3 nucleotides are TGTGCCAGCAGCGTATCAGCCCGGGCCATCACAGATACGCAGTATTTT.